The source of this T cell receptor beta chain is a study of identifying expanded T cells in peripheral blood. Study observations and caveats: Across healthy donors, higher total template counts meant significantly greater approximately 2-week count variance.

The protocol was immunoSEQ multiplex PCR, while the TCRdb copy is restricted to in-frame clones and leaves out a portion. The sample records about 91,000 clones, 88% being singletons. On this clone itself: Its antigen is unidentified.

The CDR3 covers 15 residues. Germline V gene lookup returns CDR1 SEHNR and CDR2 FQNEAQ (reference sequence). With V trimmed by 5 bases and J by 4 bases, 10 bases remained unmatched. The receptor comes from a person between 18 and 75 years old in good health. The rearrangement links TRBV7-9 to TRBJ2-7, with 8 bases that match TRBD1. Sequences were obtained from blood. The CDR3 DNA reads as TGTGCCAGCAGCCCGACGGACAGGGATCCATACGAGCAGTACTTC. This encodes CASSPTDRDPYEQYF. Full variable domain (outside the CDR3, taken from reference TRBV7-9 and TRBJ2-7): DTGVSQNPRHKITKRGQNVTFRCDPISEHNRLYWYRQTLGQGPEFLTYFQNEAQLEKSRLLSDRFSAERPKGSFSTLEIQRTEQGDSAMYLCASSPTDRDPYEQYFGPGTRLTVT.